A single TCR beta chain is shown here with its context. Its antigen is not known. These data are taken from a study of breast tumors, draining lymph nodes, adjacent tissues. This CDR3 is 14 amino acids long. The ends lost 3 bases at V and 0 bases at J; junction bases unmatched: 5. Germline V gives CDR1 SQVTM, CDR2 ANQGSEA. Broader study findings: Tumors had less TCR diversity than lymph nodes, more than nontumor tissue. Luminal-like breast cancer showed significantly higher tumor–nontumor repertoire similarity than basal-like.

MiXCR, applied by TCRdb to the multiplex PCR reads, yields one record per CDR3 protein. The table lists about 63,000 distinct CDR3 sequences, approximately 62% of them singletons. The chain has TRBV29-1 and TRBJ2-7, with 7 positions matching TRBD1. This sequence was found in a female donor with breast cancer. Some clones in this sample may be carry-over from other donors' samples. The sample was breast tumor tissue. In nucleotides, the CDR3 is TGCAGCGTTGAGGTATGGGACAGCTCCTACGAGCAGTACTTC. Translated: CSVEVWDSSYEQYF.